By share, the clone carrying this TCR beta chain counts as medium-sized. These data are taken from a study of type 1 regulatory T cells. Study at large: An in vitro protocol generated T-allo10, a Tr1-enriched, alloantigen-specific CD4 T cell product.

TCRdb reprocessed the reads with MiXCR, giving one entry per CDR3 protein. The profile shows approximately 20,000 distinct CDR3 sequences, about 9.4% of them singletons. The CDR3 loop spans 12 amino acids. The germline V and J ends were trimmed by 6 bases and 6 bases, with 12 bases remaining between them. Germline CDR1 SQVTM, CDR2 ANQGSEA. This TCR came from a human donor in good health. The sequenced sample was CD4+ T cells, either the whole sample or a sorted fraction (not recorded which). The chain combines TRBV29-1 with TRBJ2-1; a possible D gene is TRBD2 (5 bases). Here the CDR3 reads CSVTSGINEQFF. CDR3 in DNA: TGCAGCGTAACCTCCGGGATCAATGAGCAGTTCTTC.